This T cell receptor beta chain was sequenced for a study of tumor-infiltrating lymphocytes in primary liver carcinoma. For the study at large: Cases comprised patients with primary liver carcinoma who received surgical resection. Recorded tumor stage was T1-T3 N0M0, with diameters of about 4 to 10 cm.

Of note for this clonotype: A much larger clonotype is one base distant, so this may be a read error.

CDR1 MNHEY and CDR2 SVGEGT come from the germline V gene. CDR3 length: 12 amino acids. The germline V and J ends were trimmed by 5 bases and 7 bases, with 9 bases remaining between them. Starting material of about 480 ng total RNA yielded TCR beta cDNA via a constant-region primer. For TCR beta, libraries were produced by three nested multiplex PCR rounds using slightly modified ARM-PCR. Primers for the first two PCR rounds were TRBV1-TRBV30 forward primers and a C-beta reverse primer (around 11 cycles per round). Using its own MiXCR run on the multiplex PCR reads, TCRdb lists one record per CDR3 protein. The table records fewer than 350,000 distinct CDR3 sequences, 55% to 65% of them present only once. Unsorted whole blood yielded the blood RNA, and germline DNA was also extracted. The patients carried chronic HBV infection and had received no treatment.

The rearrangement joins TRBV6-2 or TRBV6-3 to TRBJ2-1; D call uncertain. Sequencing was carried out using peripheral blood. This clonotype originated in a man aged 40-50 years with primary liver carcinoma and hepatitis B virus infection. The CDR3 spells CASSHFRNEQFF. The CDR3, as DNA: TGTGCCAGCAGTCACTTTAGGAATGAGCAGTTCTTC.